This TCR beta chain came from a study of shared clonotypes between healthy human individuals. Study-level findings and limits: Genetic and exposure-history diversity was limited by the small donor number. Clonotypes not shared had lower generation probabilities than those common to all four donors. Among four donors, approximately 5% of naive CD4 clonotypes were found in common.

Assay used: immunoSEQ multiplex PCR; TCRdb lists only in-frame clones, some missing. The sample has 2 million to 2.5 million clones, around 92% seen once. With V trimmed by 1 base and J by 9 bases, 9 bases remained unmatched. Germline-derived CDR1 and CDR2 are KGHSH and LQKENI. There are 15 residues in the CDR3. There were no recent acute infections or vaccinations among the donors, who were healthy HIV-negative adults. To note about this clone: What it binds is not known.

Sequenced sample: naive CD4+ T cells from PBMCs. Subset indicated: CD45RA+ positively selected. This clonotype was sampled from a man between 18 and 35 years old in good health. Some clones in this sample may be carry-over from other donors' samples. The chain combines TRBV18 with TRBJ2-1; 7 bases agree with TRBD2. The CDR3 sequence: CASSPLRGEGSEQFF. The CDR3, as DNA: TGTGCCAGCTCACCACTCCGGGGGGAGGGGAGTGAGCAGTTCTTC.